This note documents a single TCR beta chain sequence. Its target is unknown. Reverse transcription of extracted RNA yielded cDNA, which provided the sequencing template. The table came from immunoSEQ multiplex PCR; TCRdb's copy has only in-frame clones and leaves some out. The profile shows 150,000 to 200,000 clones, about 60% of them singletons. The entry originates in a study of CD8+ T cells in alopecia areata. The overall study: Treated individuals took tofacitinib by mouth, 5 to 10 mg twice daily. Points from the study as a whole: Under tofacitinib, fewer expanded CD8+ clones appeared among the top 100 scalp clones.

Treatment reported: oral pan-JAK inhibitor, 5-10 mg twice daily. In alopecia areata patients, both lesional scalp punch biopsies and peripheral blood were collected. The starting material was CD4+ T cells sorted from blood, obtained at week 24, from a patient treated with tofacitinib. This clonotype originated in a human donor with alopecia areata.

The CDR3 spells CASSLEFGGNEQFF. CDR3 DNA: TGTGCCAGCAGTTTAGAGTTCGGTGGCAATGAGCAGTTCTTC. The chain has TRBV27 and TRBJ2-1; D is ambiguous. The CDR3 contains 14 residues. V lost 2 bases, J lost 6 bases, and 11 bases lay in between. Germline V gene lookup returns CDR1 MNHEY and CDR2 SMNVEV (reference sequence).